This T cell receptor (beta chain) was sequenced in a study of cytomegalovirus exposure and HLA in healthy donors. Overall study findings and caveats: Equally common other TCR beta chains were less clonally expanded than HLA-associated ones, a later analysis found.

The CDR3 has 14 amino acids. Germline assignment: CDR1 SGHTA and CDR2 FQGNSA. V was shortened by 5 bases and J by 7 bases, with 15 bases between the two germline ends. Primers for the PCR totalled 60 Vbeta and 13 Jbeta. Sequencing used immunoSEQ multiplex PCR; TCRdb keeps in-frame clones, though not all of them. This sample has approximately 140,000 clones, with roughly 80% found just once. Comment on this clone: Antigen: not known.

Healthy bone marrow donors made up the donor group. The study did not record CMV serostatus for this donor. The chain joins TRBV7-2 to TRBJ2-1, with D perhaps TRBD2 (6 bases). This receptor was obtained from a human donor in good health. Sequenced input: PBMCs. The CDR3: CASSTPGVGNEQFF. CDR3 nucleotides: TGTGCCAGCAGCACCCCGGGAGTAGGGAATGAGCAGTTCTTC.